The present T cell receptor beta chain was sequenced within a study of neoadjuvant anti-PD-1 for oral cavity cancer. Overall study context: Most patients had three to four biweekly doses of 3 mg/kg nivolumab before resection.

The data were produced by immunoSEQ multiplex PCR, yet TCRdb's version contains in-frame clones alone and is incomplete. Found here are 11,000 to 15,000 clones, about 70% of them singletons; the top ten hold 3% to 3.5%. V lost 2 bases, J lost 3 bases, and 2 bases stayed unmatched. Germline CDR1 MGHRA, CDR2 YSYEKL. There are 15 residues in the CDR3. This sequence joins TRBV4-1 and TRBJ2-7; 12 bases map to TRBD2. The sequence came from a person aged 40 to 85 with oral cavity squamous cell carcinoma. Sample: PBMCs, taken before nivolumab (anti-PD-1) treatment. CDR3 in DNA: TGCGCCAGCAGCCAACCGACTAGCGGGAGCTACGAGCAGTACTTC. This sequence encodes CASSQPTSGSYEQYF.